This T cell receptor (beta chain) comes out of a study of cytotoxic CD8 clonotypes in ibrutinib-treated CLL. Study outcomes and limitations: Clonality grew at ibrutinib response; at progression, it decreased back toward baseline.

In regard to this clone: As yet, its antigen is unknown. Within the sample, other DNA sequences also encode this same CDR3.

The CDR3 has 15 residues. Germline loops: CDR1 SNHLY, CDR2 FYNNEI. Trimming cost V 2 bases and J 0 bases, with 8 bases left between them. Roughly 2 micrograms of genomic DNA, which was extracted from cryopreserved PBMCs, served as the material used for the TCR beta libraries. TCRdb's copy holds only in-frame clones and misses some; the assay was immunoSEQ multiplex PCR. Of 75,000 to 80,000 clones in the sample, roughly 85% were seen once. The specimen comprised PBMCs, sampled after 24 months of ibrutinib treatment. The J gene is TRBJ2-4, the V gene TRBV2; unclear D gene. This sequence was found in a human donor with chronic lymphocytic leukemia. DNA of the CDR3: TGTGCCAGCAGTGAAATTATACTAGCCAAAAACATTCAGTACTTC. This translates into CASSEIILAKNIQYF.